The 26 T cell receptor beta chains presented below share a single source sample, sequenced in a study of cytomegalovirus exposure and HLA in healthy donors. Researchers ran the PCR with 60 Vbeta and 13 Jbeta primers. This table comes from immunoSEQ multiplex PCR, and its TCRdb copy is limited to in-frame clones, with some not included. The data hold tens of thousands of clones, with around 80% observed a single time. The source material was PBMCs. These TCRs come from a male donor in good health and CMV-seronegative.

CDR3 sequence reads: CASSPDSNIQYF. CDR3 coding DNA: TGTGCCAGCTCACCCGACTCAAACATTCAGTACTTC. V is TRBV18 and J is TRBJ2-4, with D unclear. V was pared by 3 bases and J by 6 bases, with 6 bases between. Per germline, CDR1 KGHSH and CDR2 LQKENI. The CDR3 totals 12 residues.

The table lists this clone with a few counts. This chain joins TRBV6-5 and TRBJ2-7; 8 nucleotides line up with TRBD2. The J segment lost 7 bases and the V segment lost 6 bases, leaving 11 bases of the junction unmatched. The CDR3 consists of 14 residues. Germline V gene data show CDR1 as MNHEY and CDR2 as SVGAGI. The CDR3 DNA sequence: TGTGCCAGCAGCCGGGGGGCGGGGGGTTGGGAGCAGTACTTC. It codes for CASSRGAGGWEQYF.

This clone appeared a few times. The chain links TRBV5-1 to TRBJ2-1; D is perhaps TRBD1 (6 bases). Germline assignment: CDR1 SGHRS and CDR2 YFSETQ. The CDR3 extends over 14 amino acids. Between the trimmed V and J ends, which lost 6 bases and 3 bases, there was a span of 13 bases. The CDR3 coding sequence is TGCGCCAGCAATAAAGAGGGACACTACAATGAGCAGTTCTTC. This gives the protein CASNKEGHYNEQFF. The whole variable domain, remainder taken from reference TRBV5-1 and TRBJ2-1, is KAGVTQTPRYLIKTRGQQVTLSCSPISGHRSVSWYQQTPGQGLQFLFEYFSETQRNKGNFPGRFSGRQFSNSRSEMNVSTLELGDSALYLCASNKEGHYNEQFFGPGTRLTVL.

Only one count was recorded for this clone. This rearrangement joins TRBV7-2 to TRBJ1-1; D may be TRBD1 (5 bases). Germline-derived CDR1 and CDR2 are SGHTA and FQGNSA. The V end lost 1 base, the J end lost 4 bases, and 19 bases lay between the germline ends. CDR3 length: 17 residues. CDR3 nucleotide sequence: TGTGCCAGCAGCTTAGGGACGCTGGGGGGGAGAAGCACTGAAGCTTTCTTT. The encoded protein is CASSLGTLGGRSTEAFF. Looking up the rest from reference TRBV7-2 and TRBJ1-1 gives the full variable domain: GAGVSQSPSNKVTEKGKDVELRCDPISGHTALYWYRQSLGQGLEFLIYFQGNSAPDKSGLPSDRFSAERTGGSVSTLTIQRTQQEDSAVYLCASSLGTLGGRSTEAFFGQGTRLTVV.

This clone showed up just a few times. The rearrangement joins TRBV18 to TRBJ1-5, with 8 bases that match TRBD1. CDR3 length equals 15 residues. V dropped 3 bases and J dropped 1; count of bases not matched to a gene: 2. CDR1 and CDR2 (germline): KGHSH, LQKENI. CDR3 sequence reads: CASSPQGASNQPQHF. As DNA, the CDR3 is TGTGCCAGCTCACCCCAGGGGGCAAGCAATCAGCCCCAGCATTTT.

The chain couples TRBV5-1 to TRBJ2-5, with 7 bases fitting TRBD1. Germline lookup yields CDR1 SGHRS and CDR2 YFSETQ. The CDR3 is 14 residues long. Unmatched junction bases numbered 5, after V lost 4 bases and J lost 2 bases. The CDR3 region has the DNA TGCGCCAGCAGCCCCCGGGACAGACAAGAGACCCAGTACTTC. Its protein product is CASSPRDRQETQYF.

This rearrangement joins TRBV7-6 to TRBJ2-1; TRBD2 might be the D (5 bases). This CDR3 region has 15 residues. V shed 8 bases and J shed 0 bases, with 14 bases lying between them. The germline V gene encodes CDR1 SGHVS and CDR2 FNYEAQ. CDR3 sequence: CASAGIGNSYNEQFF. In DNA, the CDR3 is TGTGCCAGCGCCGGGATCGGTAACTCCTACAATGAGCAGTTCTTC. The full variable domain, in which reference TRBV7-6 and TRBJ2-1 provide the parts outside the CDR3, is GAGVSQSPRYKVTKRGQDVALRCDPISGHVSLYWYRQALGQGPEFLTYFNYEAQQDKSGLPNDRFSAERPEGSISTLTIQRTEQRDSAMYRCASAGIGNSYNEQFFGPGTRLTVL.

This clone was seen more than once but under ten times. The J gene is TRBJ2-7, the V gene TRBV2, with TRBD1 identical over 7 bases. This CDR3 is built from 12 residues. CDR1 is SNHLY, CDR2 FYNNEI, per germline. Trimming cost V 6 bases and J 4 bases; bases outside gene matches: 3. CDR3 nucleotides: TGTGCCAGCAGGACACAGGGGTACGAGCAGTACTTC. This sequence encodes CASRTQGYEQYF.

J is TRBJ1-2 and V is TRBV9; D gene ambiguous. CDR3 size: 15 residues. The germline CDR1 and CDR2 sequences are SGDLS and YYNGEE. V lost 0 bases to trimming and J lost 5 bases, with 14 bases between them. CDR3 DNA: TGTGCCAGCAGCGTAGAGTCTCCAGCGTTATATGGCTACACCTTC. This sequence encodes CASSVESPALYGYTF. Full variable domain (remainder filled in from reference TRBV9 and TRBJ1-2): DSGVTQTPKHLITATGQRVTLRCSPRSGDLSVYWYQQSLDQGLQFLIQYYNGEERAKGNILERFSAQQFPDLHSELNLSSLELGDSALYFCASSVESPALYGYTFGSGTRLTVV.

CDR3 sequence reads: CASSLNWGGSEQETQYF. For the CDR3, the DNA is TGTGCCAGCAGCTTAAATTGGGGGGGTAGTGAGCAAGAGACCCAGTACTTC. V usage is TRBV11-2 and J usage is TRBJ2-5; 7 bases are shared with TRBD2. From germline, CDR1 is SGHAT and CDR2 FQNNGV. This CDR3 region has 17 residues. J was trimmed by 2 bases and V by 2 bases; bases with no gene match: 11.

The chain couples TRBV10-3 to TRBJ2-1, with a tentative D call TRBD1 (5 bases). Trimming left V 3 bases short and J 6 bases short, with 9 bases between. Germline lookup yields CDR1 ENHRY and CDR2 SYGVKD. CDR3 size: 13 residues. In DNA, the CDR3 is TGTGCCATCAGTGATGACAGACTCAATGAGCAGTTCTTC. It is translated as CAISDDRLNEQFF.

The chain has TRBV5-1 and TRBJ2-1; TRBD2 is a possible D gene (5 bases). Looked up from germline, CDR1 is SGHRS and CDR2 is YFSETQ. Deletions cut 3 bases from V and 7 bases from J, with 17 bases between. The CDR3 is 15 residues long. In nucleotides, the CDR3 is TGCGCCAGCAGCTCCGGACTCACTCAGGATAATGAGCAGTTCTTC. Translating it yields CASSSGLTQDNEQFF.

The chain links TRBV18 to TRBJ1-3, with D possibly being TRBD1 (5 bases). V was trimmed by 6 bases and J by 3 bases, leaving 12 bases between them. The CDR3 has 14 residues. In germline, CDR1 is KGHSH, CDR2 LQKENI. The CDR3 is CASSIGGGGNTIYF. The CDR3 DNA sequence: TGTGCCAGCTCCATCGGGGGTGGTGGAAACACCATATATTTT.

The genes are TRBV7-2 and TRBJ2-7, with D possibly being TRBD2 (7 bases). This CDR3 comprises 16 residues. The V and J ends lost 2 bases and 0 bases respectively, with 14 bases between them. Per germline, CDR1 SGHTA and CDR2 FQGNSA. CDR3 amino acids: CASSLTVGGHSYEQYF. The DNA for the CDR3 is TGTGCCAGCAGCTTAACAGTCGGGGGGCACTCCTACGAGCAGTACTTC.

The chain carries TRBV7-2 and TRBJ2-1; maybe TRBD2 (6 bases). CDR1 and CDR2 from the germline V gene are SGHTA and FQGNSA. Trimming removed 5 bases from V and 3 bases from J, with 14 bases in between. The CDR3 is 15 residues long. This CDR3 is CASSRPGLNYNEQFF. Here the CDR3 DNA reads TGTGCCAGCAGCCGACCGGGACTCAACTACAATGAGCAGTTCTTC.

The chain has TRBV2 and TRBJ1-1, with 9 bases lining up with TRBD1. The CDR3 loop spans 14 amino acids. Germline V gene lookup returns CDR1 SNHLY and CDR2 FYNNEI. The V and J ends lost 5 bases and 0 bases, in that order; junction bases with no gene match: 1. The CDR3 region has the DNA TGTGCCAGCAGTTGGGACAGGGTGAACACTGAAGCTTTCTTT. Residues: CASSWDRVNTEAFF.

The chain combines TRBV2 with TRBJ2-5; 7 positions agree with TRBD1. Near its end, the DNA agrees better with TRBJ2-7, so the J call may be wrong. Germline V lookup: CDR1 SNHLY, CDR2 FYNNEI. CDR3 length equals 14 residues. The CDR3 nucleotides are TGTGCCAGCAGGAGGGACAGCCAGTCCTACGAGCAGTACTTC. It is translated as CASRRDSQSYEQYF.

This chain links TRBV5-1 with TRBJ1-2; the D is unclear. CDR1 is SGHRS and CDR2 is YFSETQ in the germline V gene. V gave up 1 base and J gave up 1 base, with 8 bases separating them. The CDR3 length is 14 residues. CDR3 residues: CASSLSALNYGYTF. In DNA form, the CDR3 reads TGCGCCAGCAGCTTGAGCGCCCTTAACTATGGCTACACCTTC.

The chain links TRBV29-1 to TRBJ1-3; TRBD1 agrees at 7 bases. J was trimmed by 2 bases and V by 3 bases; bases with no gene match: 7. CDR3 length: 15 residues. Per germline, CDR1 SQVTM and CDR2 ANQGSEA. CDR3 residues: CSVDAMTGTGNTIYF. CDR3 nucleotides: TGCAGCGTTGACGCTATGACAGGGACTGGAAACACCATATATTTT.

This clone was counted only a few times. This chain uses TRBV18 with TRBJ1-5; the match to TRBD1 covers 11 bases. The length of the CDR3 is 16 residues. Germline V lookup: CDR1 KGHSH, CDR2 LQKENI. Unmatched junction bases numbered 5, after V lost 1 base and J lost 6 bases. DNA of the CDR3: TGTGCCAGCTCACCACTGGGGACAGGGGGGGCTCAGCCCCAGCATTTT. The encoded protein is CASSPLGTGGAQPQHF.

The chain couples TRBV14 to TRBJ2-3, with D perhaps matching TRBD2 (8 bases). The CDR3 has 21 residues. Germline-derived CDR1 and CDR2 are SGHDN and FVKESK. With 3 bases removed from V and 5 bases from J, the gap between germline ends came to 33 bases. CDR3 amino acids: CASSHKLGGSGAAGEVDTQYF. In DNA, the CDR3 is TGTGCCAGCAGCCACAAGTTAGGGGGCTCGGGGGCAGCGGGGGAAGTAGATACGCAGTATTTT.

This clone occurred a few times. This sequence joins TRBV7-2 and TRBJ2-5, with D possibly TRBD1 on 5 matching bases. Looked up from germline, CDR1 is SGHTA and CDR2 is FQGNSA. This CDR3 has 13 residues. The V end lost 0 bases, the J end lost 4 bases, and 6 bases lay between the germline ends. The CDR3 loop reads CASSLAGRETQYF. Here the CDR3 DNA reads TGTGCCAGCAGCTTAGCGGGGCGAGAGACCCAGTACTTC.

This clone was observed a few times. V gene TRBV6-5 combines with J gene TRBJ2-3; 10 bases align to TRBD2. The CDR3 covers 14 residues. The V gene end was trimmed by 6 bases and the J gene end by 8 bases; junction bases not matched to a gene: 8. The germline CDR1 and CDR2 sequences are MNHEY and SVGAGI. The CDR3 region has the DNA TGTGCCAGCAGAACTGGGACTAGCGCAACTACGCAGTATTTT. Translating it yields CASRTGTSATTQYF.

This chain links TRBV6-1 with TRBJ1-5; a weak D match, TRBD1 (5 bases). The CDR3 extends over 15 amino acids. From germline, CDR1 is MNHNS and CDR2 SASEGT. The ends were cut back, 4 bases at V and 3 bases at J, with 13 bases in the middle. CDR3 nucleotides: TGTGCCAGCAGTGGCCGACAGATTCTCAATCAGCCCCAGCATTTT. It encodes CASSGRQILNQPQHF.

The V call is TRBV27, the J call TRBJ2-3; TRBD2 matches 16 bases. Germline CDR1 reads MNHEY; CDR2 reads SMNVEV (reference sequence). J was trimmed by 6 bases and V by 6 bases; bases with no gene match: 6. The CDR3 spans 16 residues. As DNA, the CDR3 is TGTGCCAGCAGACAGGGACTAGCGGGAGGGGCGGATACGCAGTATTTT. It codes for CASRQGLAGGADTQYF.

Comment on this clone: A much larger clone differs from this one at a single base, so this may be a read error. The gene calls are TRBV28 and TRBJ2-5; D unresolved. Germline V CDR1 and CDR2: MDHEN, SYDVKM. CDR3 size: 12 residues. V lost 4 bases to trimming and J lost 1 base, with 4 bases between them. For the CDR3, the DNA is TGTGCCAGCAGTTACACCCAAGAGACCCAGTACTTC. Its protein is CASSYTQETQYF.